The T cell receptor beta chain under discussion was sequenced for a study of blood T cell repertoires in COVID-19. Whole-study context: Italy, Spain and the United States were the sources of the convalescent and acute COVID-19 samples. PBMCs, B-cell-depleted T cells, or T cells provided the cDNA or gDNA that made up the material.

This clone turned up a few times. In the original analysis: By means of reference gene primer amplification, nucleated cell counts were estimated. Clones were sequenced by immunoSEQ multiplex PCR, and TCRdb holds only the in-frame ones, with some missing. V and J calls and clone size are those listed in that table; D and trimming were worked out from the DNA. Among approximately 290,000 clones, roughly 90% were seen once, and the ten largest hold roughly an eighth. In germline, CDR1 is SEHNR, CDR2 FQNEAQ (reference sequence). The CDR3 extends over 14 amino acids. V dropped 5 bases and J dropped 0 bases, with 8 bases sitting between them.

The V and J genes are TRBV7-9 and TRBJ1-3; the D is unclear. This clonotype originated in a woman in her sixties or seventies with acute or convalescent COVID-19. The sequencing sample was made of peripheral blood. For the CDR3, the DNA is TGTGCCAGCAGCCCCCGGGTCTCTGGAAACACCATATATTTT. It is translated as CASSPRVSGNTIYF.